Given below is one T cell receptor beta chain in context. Its antigen is not known. The data were obtained in a study of cytomegalovirus exposure and HLA in healthy donors. Study-wide findings and caveats: In a later analysis, specific HLA alleles were associated with about 18,000 TCR beta sequences at a 0.05 false discovery rate. Later analysis suggested most CMV-associated TCR beta chains were HLA-restricted. Investigators reported 150 to 200 TCR beta chains as tied to cytomegalovirus.

V lost 6 bases, J lost 3 bases, and 5 bases stayed unmatched. Per the germline V gene, CDR1 is SNHLY and CDR2 is FYNNEI. There are 14 residues in the CDR3. Primers: 60 Vbeta forward and 13 Jbeta reverse. In the original processing: Unique TCR beta chains numbered approximately 80 million in a later analysis, with some 9.9 million shared. Repertoires were generated with immunoSEQ multiplex PCR, while TCRdb's copy carries only in-frame clones and drops some. The V and J calls and the clone size are those of that table, but D and trimming were determined from the DNA. The table shows roughly 150,000 clones, with approximately 78% occurring only once.

The TCR was taken from a woman aged 40 to 50 in good health and CMV-seropositive. The sample was PBMCs. The rearrangement joins TRBV2 to TRBJ1-5; the match to TRBD1 covers 7 bases. The CDR3 DNA reads TGTGCCAGCAGCAAACAGGGGTCCAATCAGCCCCAGCATTTT. Its protein product is CASSKQGSNQPQHF.